The T cell receptor beta chain under discussion was sequenced for a study of metastatic and nonmetastatic thyroid tumors. Turning to the study itself: Samples came from malignant and benign thyroid patients, and repertoires were compared across blood and tumor or nodule tissue.

In the study's own analysis: The authors used CDR3 differences across clinicopathological groups to build a distant-metastasis classifier for papillary thyroid cancer. TCRdb reassembled clones from the PCR reads with MiXCR. The V and J calls were not made by the authors but by TCRdb's processing. The data hold roughly 46,000 clones, with approximately 26% observed a single time. Findings and caveats of the study: It was reportedly found that TCR beta diversity was significantly higher in malignant thyroid tumors than in benign nodules, a difference seen in both blood and tumor samples.

Patients underwent thyroid surgery, and none had received any treatment before it. This clone has ten or more counts. Its matching antigen is unknown. The TCR originated in a male donor with papillary thyroid cancer or a benign thyroid nodule (not recorded which). Some clones in this sample may be carry-over from other donors' samples. Material: blood.

The CDR3 coding sequence is TGCAGTGCTAGCCTGAATGAGCAGTTCTTC. As protein: CSASLNEQFF. The chain employs TRBV20-1 and TRBJ2-1; D ambiguous. This CDR3 is 10 amino acids long. Germline V CDR1 and CDR2: DFQATT, SNEGSKA (reference sequence). Trimming cost V 3 bases and J 7 bases, with 4 bases left between them.